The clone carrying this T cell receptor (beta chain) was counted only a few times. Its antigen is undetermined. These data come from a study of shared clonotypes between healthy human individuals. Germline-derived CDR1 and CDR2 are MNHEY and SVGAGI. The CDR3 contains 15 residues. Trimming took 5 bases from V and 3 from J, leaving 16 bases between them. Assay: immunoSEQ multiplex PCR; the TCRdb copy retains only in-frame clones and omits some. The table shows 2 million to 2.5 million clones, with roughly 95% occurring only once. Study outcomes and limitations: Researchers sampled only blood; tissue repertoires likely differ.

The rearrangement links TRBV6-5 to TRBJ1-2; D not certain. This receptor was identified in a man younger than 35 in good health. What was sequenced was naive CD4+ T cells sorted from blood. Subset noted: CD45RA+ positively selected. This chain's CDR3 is CASSQSGPPYYGYTF. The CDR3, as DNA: TGTGCCAGCAGTCAATCTGGACCGCCATACTATGGCTACACCTTC.